Sequencing of this T cell receptor (beta chain) was carried out in a study of cytomegalovirus exposure and HLA in healthy donors. Study background: Later analysis reported that the roughly 120 validation repertoires shared the platform of the 500 to 750 first-cohort repertoires.

Notes on the study in general: The classifier reportedly diagnosed cytomegalovirus status with high sensitivity and specificity. Most TCR sequences were uncommon, yet certain public TCRs appeared in many donors. In vitro experiments confirmed that a few CMV-associated chains were specific for CMV antigens.

With regard to this clone: Its cognate antigen is unknown.

This table comes from immunoSEQ multiplex PCR, and its TCRdb copy is limited to in-frame clones, with some not included. The sample shows about 130,000 clones, about 88% of them seen only once. Germline CDR1 and CDR2: SGHDN and FVKESK. Trimming took 2 bases from V and 0 from J; bases not matched to a gene: 4. The CDR3 totals 16 residues. This chain links TRBV14 with TRBJ2-1, with 7 positions matching TRBD2. The specimen sequenced was PBMCs. The receptor was isolated from a man aged 30-40 years in good health and CMV-seronegative. CDR3 sequence: CASSQFGRSSYNEQFF. CDR3 coding DNA: TGTGCCAGCAGCCAATTCGGGAGGAGCTCCTACAATGAGCAGTTCTTC.